This passage covers 25 T cell receptor beta chains from one sample sequenced in a study of CD8+CD57+ T cells in acquired aplastic anemia. It was genomic DNA that served as the template for profiling TCR beta VDJ and CDR3. TCRdb re-called the reads with MiXCR, one entry per CDR3 protein. The data show 130,000 or so distinct CDR3 sequences, around two fifths seen once. Sample: sorted CD4+, CD8+, or CD8+CD57+ T cells (not recorded which) from PBMCs. These receptors came from a human donor in good health, serving as a control.

This clonotype was seen at least ten times. The chain recombines TRBV4-2 with TRBJ2-5; 8 positions match TRBD2. Germline V CDR1 and CDR2: LGHNA, YNFKEQ. CDR3 size: 18 residues. J gave up 1 base and V 2 bases, and 12 bases lay outside the gene matches. The CDR3 DNA reads TGTGCCAGCAGCCAATCCGGCCTCGAGGGACTAGGCCAAGAGACCCAGTACTTC. It specifies CASSQSGLEGLGQETQYF.

This clonotype has a count of ten or more. The chain combines TRBV20-1 with TRBJ2-2, with 12 bases fitting TRBD2. Germline values: CDR1 DFQATT, CDR2 SNEGSKA (reference sequence). Trimming removed 3 bases from V and 7 bases from J; junction bases left unmatched: 6. The CDR3 is 15 amino acids. The CDR3 region has the DNA TGCAGTGCTAGCAGGGCTAGCGGGGGGGTCGGGGAGCTGTTTTTT. Residues: CSASRASGGVGELFF.

This clonotype was detected ten times or more. The V gene is TRBV14, the J gene TRBJ2-3; D not certain. The CDR3 totals 17 residues. Trimming took off 1 base at V and 1 base at J, with 15 bases between the two ends. Per germline, CDR1 SGHDN and CDR2 FVKESK. The CDR3 nucleotides are TGTGCCAGCAGCCAAGTCTTCGGTTTATCGGGCACAGATACGCAGTATTTT. This encodes CASSQVFGLSGTDTQYF.

This clonotype was counted a few times. This chain joins TRBV3-1 and TRBJ1-1; D might be TRBD1 (6 bases). The CDR3 runs 12 residues. In germline, CDR1 is LGHDT, CDR2 YNNKEL (reference sequence). Trimming left V 2 bases short and J 9 bases short, with 10 bases between. CDR3 DNA sequence: TGTGCCAGCAGCCAACCACAGGGACAAGCTTTCTTT. Protein sequence: CASSQPQGQAFF.

This clonotype was recorded at least ten times. The chain joins TRBV12-5 to TRBJ1-5; D not resolved. The V end lost 8 bases, the J end lost 0 bases, and 17 bases lay between the germline ends. CDR3 size: 16 residues. Germline values: CDR1 LGHNT, CDR2 FRNRAP. The CDR3 reads CASSPKGGLSNQPQHF. Here the CDR3 DNA reads TGTGCTAGTAGTCCTAAAGGCGGGCTTAGCAATCAGCCCCAGCATTTT.

The gene calls are TRBV24-1 and TRBJ1-1; no reliable D call. CDR3 length equals 15 residues. The V gene lost 4 bases and the J gene lost 4 bases, with 15 bases spanning the gap. Germline V gives CDR1 KGHDR, CDR2 SFDVKD. CDR3 bases: TGTGCCACCAGTGACGCCCCACCTGGAACCACTGAAGCTTTCTTT. Protein product: CATSDAPPGTTEAFF.

This clonotype appeared once. This chain connects TRBV19 to TRBJ1-1; 10 bases are a match to TRBD1. Germline V CDR1 and CDR2: LNHDA, SQIVND (reference sequence). The CDR3 loop spans 15 amino acids. The V gene end was trimmed by 6 bases and the J gene end by 4 bases; junction bases not matched to a gene: 8. Here the CDR3 reads CASSPPGTGATEAFF. CDR3 nucleotide sequence: TGTGCCAGTAGCCCCCCGGGGACAGGGGCCACTGAAGCTTTCTTT. The full variable domain, in which reference TRBV19 and TRBJ1-1 provide the parts outside the CDR3, is DGGITQSPKYLFRKEGQNVTLSCEQNLNHDAMYWYRQDPGQGLRLIYYSQIVNDFQKGDIAEGYSVSREKKESFPLTVTSAQKNPTAFYLCASSPPGTGATEAFFGQGTRLTVV.

The rearrangement joins TRBV6-1 to TRBJ2-4; no reliable D call. Trimming cost V 6 bases and J 2 bases, with 8 bases left between them. This CDR3 region has 13 residues. Germline V gene data show CDR1 as MNHNS and CDR2 as SASEGT. The CDR3 DNA follows: TGTGCCAGCAGATCGGAGTCCAAAAACATTCAGTACTTC. Protein: CASRSESKNIQYF.

Worth noting for this clonotype: Because it lacks the conserved phenylalanine or tryptophan at the end, this CDR3 is likely a read error. V is TRBV30 and J is TRBJ1-2; D unresolved. The CDR3 runs to 11 residues. With 1 base removed from V and 4 bases from J, the gap between germline ends came to 4 bases. CDR1 is GTSNPN and CDR2 is SVGIG in the germline V gene (reference sequence). In nucleotides, the CDR3 is TGTGCCTGGAGTGGAGGCTATGGCTACACCTCC. The encoded protein is CAWSGGYGYTS.

This clonotype was counted at least ten times. The genes are TRBV6-1 and TRBJ2-7; the match to TRBD1 covers 8 bases. Germline lookup yields CDR1 MNHNS and CDR2 SASEGT. With V trimmed by 6 bases and J by 2 bases, 9 bases remained unmatched. There are 15 residues in the CDR3. In DNA form, the CDR3 reads TGTGCCAGCAGCAAAACCGGGACAGGTCCCTACGAGCAGTACTTC. It codes for CASSKTGTGPYEQYF.

Ten or more counts support this clonotype. This rearrangement joins TRBV29-1 to TRBJ1-2; D remains unclear. Trimming left V 3 bases short and J 1 base short, with 15 bases between. Germline CDR1 SQVTM, CDR2 ANQGSEA. The CDR3 has 15 amino acids. DNA for the CDR3: TGCAGCGTTGACCCACGACCGATCTTTAACTATGGCTACACCTTC. Its translation: CSVDPRPIFNYGYTF.

For this clonotype: A single base separates this from a much larger clone, so it may be a read error. V gene TRBV2 combines with J gene TRBJ2-1; 12 nucleotides align to TRBD2. Germline V gives CDR1 SNHLY, CDR2 FYNNEI. This CDR3 has 15 amino acids. Trimming took 6 bases from V and 12 from J; bases not matched to a gene: 12. CDR3 loop: CASSRSSGRATGQFF. As DNA, the CDR3 is TGTGCCAGCAGCCGGTCTAGCGGGAGGGCCACTGGGCAGTTCTTC.

This rearrangement joins TRBV27 to TRBJ1-2, with D tentatively TRBD1 (6 bases). CDR1 is MNHEY and CDR2 is SMNVEV in the germline V gene (reference sequence). This CDR3 has 15 amino acids. V was pared by 2 bases and J by 8 bases, with 18 bases between. CDR3 nucleotides: TGTGCCAGCAGTTTAGACTGGACAGACCTTTACGGCTACACCTTC. Encoded protein: CASSLDWTDLYGYTF.

The sample holds many counts of this clonotype. CDR3 in amino acids: CASSLGVGGTGQETQYF. The DNA for the CDR3 is TGTGCCAGCAGCTTGGGGGTGGGGGGGACAGGACAAGAGACCCAGTACTTC. The chain links TRBV5-4 to TRBJ2-5; TRBD1 is a possible D gene (8 bases). With 0 bases removed from V and 2 bases from J, the gap between germline ends came to 17 bases. CDR3 size: 17 residues. The germline gives CDR1 SGHNT, CDR2 YYREEE (reference sequence).

Many counts were recorded for this clonotype. V usage is TRBV2 and J usage is TRBJ2-1; tentatively, D is TRBD1 or TRBD2 (6 bases each). The CDR3 totals 12 residues. The germline CDR1 and CDR2 sequences are SNHLY and FYNNEI. V was cut by 5 bases and J by 8 bases, with 10 bases left in between. CDR3 sequence: CASSFGGDEQFF. CDR3 coding DNA: TGTGCCAGCAGTTTCGGGGGCGATGAGCAGTTCTTC.

This clonotype came up a few times. The chain joins TRBV24-1 to TRBJ2-3, with 8 bases fitting TRBD2. The junction had 6 bases not matched to a gene; V was cut back by 3 bases and J by 5 bases. The CDR3 extends over 15 amino acids. Germline CDR1 KGHDR, CDR2 SFDVKD. The CDR3 DNA is TGTGCCACCAGTGATCCTCGGGGGGGGCGAGATACGCAGTATTTT. Amino acid sequence: CATSDPRGGRDTQYF.

This chain links TRBV20-1 with TRBJ2-4; D might be TRBD1 or TRBD2, each matching 7 bases. V was trimmed by 2 bases and J by 1 base, leaving 27 bases between them. CDR1 and CDR2 (germline): DFQATT, SNEGSKA (reference sequence). CDR3 size: 20 residues. The CDR3 protein is CSARRLLGQGGIGAKNIQYF. The CDR3 DNA is TGCAGTGCTAGAAGACTTCTGGGGCAGGGGGGGATAGGGGCCAAAAACATTCAGTACTTC.

This chain connects TRBV24-1 to TRBJ2-3; possibly TRBD2 for D (6 bases). This CDR3 is built from 15 residues. The germline V gene encodes CDR1 KGHDR and CDR2 SFDVKD. V lost 4 bases, J lost 1 base, and 11 bases lay in between. DNA of the CDR3: TGTGCCACCAGTGAGGGGGGACGGGGCACAGATACGCAGTATTTT. Translation: CATSEGGRGTDTQYF.

As concerns this clonotype: The CDR3 ends on some other residue instead of the conserved phenylalanine or tryptophan, so this is likely a read error. The limits of the CDR3 on the DNA are not certain, so only TCRdb's listed CDR3 is given. CDR3 region: CASSEAFTTQYL. The chain couples TRBV2 to TRBJ2-3. 12 amino acids form the CDR3, both terminal residues included. Per germline, CDR1 SNHLY and CDR2 FYNNEI.

This clonotype was found many times. The rearrangement uses TRBV7-2 and TRBJ2-1; possible D gene TRBD2, 6 bases. The CDR3 sequence is 15 residues long. V dropped 3 bases and J dropped 5 bases, with 14 bases sitting between them. Germline CDR1 and CDR2: SGHTA and FQGNSA. The chain's CDR3 is CASSLVQRRDNEQFF. The CDR3 region has the DNA TGTGCCAGCAGCTTGGTCCAGCGGAGGGACAATGAGCAGTTCTTC.

Details on this clonotype: This likely comes from a read error, as the CDR3 has no conserved phenylalanine or tryptophan at its end. The J gene is TRBJ1-2, the V gene TRBV6-1; tentative D call: TRBD1 (5 bases). The CDR3 sequence is 14 residues long. Germline CDR1 and CDR2: MNHNS and SASEGT. Trimming removed 7 bases at V and 8 bases at J, with 20 bases between. Here the CDR3 reads CASIRGRAGGGYTI. In DNA, the CDR3 is TGTGCCAGCATTCGAGGGCGAGCGGGGGGGGGCTACACCATC.

This clonotype was seen at least ten times. V is TRBV11-2 and J is TRBJ2-3; perhaps TRBD1 as D (7 bases). Between the trimmed V and J ends, which lost 1 base and 2 bases, there was a span of 13 bases. The CDR3 totals 16 residues. Per the germline V gene, CDR1 is SGHAT and CDR2 is FQNNGV. Here the CDR3 DNA reads TGTGCCAGCAGCTTAGGCGGCAGGGGGGCCACAGATACGCAGTATTTT. Translation: CASSLGGRGATDTQYF.

This clonotype came up once. The V call is TRBV9, the J call TRBJ2-7, with a weak D call TRBD2 (5 bases). The CDR3 extends over 14 amino acids. The germline gives CDR1 SGDLS, CDR2 YYNGEE. The V gene lost 4 bases and the J gene lost 7 bases, with 18 bases spanning the gap. The DNA of the CDR3 is TGTGCCAGCAGCTTGGGATCCCCCTCGGGGGAGCAGTACTTC. Translating it yields CASSLGSPSGEQYF.

The chain carries TRBV19 and TRBJ1-1; D remains unclear. The V gene's germline CDR1 is LNHDA and CDR2 SQIVND (reference sequence). The CDR3 has 11 amino acids. Trimming took off 6 bases at V and 14 bases at J, with 16 bases between the two ends. CDR3 bases: TGTGCCAGTAGCGTTGGATTTGAACCATTCTTT. Translating gives CASSVGFEPFF.

This clonotype has a count of ten or more. The rearrangement joins TRBV29-1 to TRBJ2-5; 7 bases map to TRBD1. The CDR3 spans 14 residues. Per the germline V gene, CDR1 is SQVTM and CDR2 is ANQGSEA. The junction had 11 bases not matched to a gene; V was cut back by 5 bases and J by 5 bases. The CDR3 region is CSVRKGASGETQYF. CDR3 DNA sequence: TGCAGCGTTCGGAAGGGGGCCTCGGGGGAGACCCAGTACTTC.